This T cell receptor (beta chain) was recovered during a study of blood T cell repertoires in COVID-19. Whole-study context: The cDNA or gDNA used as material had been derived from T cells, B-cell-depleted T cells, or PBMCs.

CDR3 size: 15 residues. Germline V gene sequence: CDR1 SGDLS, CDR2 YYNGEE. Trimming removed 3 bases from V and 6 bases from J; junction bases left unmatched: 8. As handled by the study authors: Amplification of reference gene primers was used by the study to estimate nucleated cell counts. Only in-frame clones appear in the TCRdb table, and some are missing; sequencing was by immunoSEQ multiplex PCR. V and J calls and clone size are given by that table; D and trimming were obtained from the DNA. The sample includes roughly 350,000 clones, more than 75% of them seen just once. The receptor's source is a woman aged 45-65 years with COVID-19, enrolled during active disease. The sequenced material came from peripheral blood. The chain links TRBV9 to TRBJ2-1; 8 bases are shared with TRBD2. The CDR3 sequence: CASSASGSRANEQFF. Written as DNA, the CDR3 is TGTGCCAGCAGCGCGAGCGGGAGTAGAGCCAATGAGCAGTTCTTC.